This is a list of T cell receptor beta chains from one sample in a study of lymphopenia after photon versus proton radiotherapy. Assay used: immunoSEQ multiplex PCR; TCRdb lists only in-frame clones, some missing. Of 25,000 to 30,000 clones in the sample, less than 90% were seen once. Sequencing used peripheral blood, obtained from a patient treated with photon-based radiotherapy. The origin of the receptors is a woman aged 45 to 65 with pancreatic cancer. CDR3s include the opening cysteine and the closing phenylalanine or tryptophan. The order of the fields is D gene, V gene, J gene, clone size, CDR3 DNA, CDR3 protein. D genes are given only for firm matches. Only some rows state a clone size, as once, few, many or a class for expanded clones.

D gene: TRBD2; V gene: TRBV7-8; J gene: TRBJ2-2; clone size: -; CDR3 DNA: TGTGCCAGCAGCTTAGCCTTGTTTGAAAGCGGGAGAGGTGGCGGGGAGCTGTTTTTT; CDR3 protein: CASSLALFESGRGGGELFF
D gene: TRBD2; V gene: TRBV6-1; J gene: TRBJ2-7; clone size: -; CDR3 DNA: TGTGCCAGCACCGGGACTAGCGGACCCTACGAGCAGTACTTC; CDR3 protein: CASTGTSGPYEQYF
D gene: -; V gene: TRBV11-2; J gene: TRBJ1-5; clone size: few; CDR3 DNA: TGTGCCAGCAGCTCCGGGACAAGGGGCCGCAATCAGCCCCAGCATTTT; CDR3 protein: CASSSGTRGRNQPQHF
D gene: -; V gene: TRBV30; J gene: TRBJ2-4; clone size: few; CDR3 DNA: TGTGCCGCCAATTTCGGGGCCATTCTAGCCAAAAACATTCAGTACTTC; CDR3 protein: CAANFGAILAKNIQYF
D gene: -; V gene: TRBV6-1; J gene: TRBJ2-7; clone size: -; CDR3 DNA: TGTGCCAGCAGTTCCGGGTTATATACGGGCGAGCAGTACTTC; CDR3 protein: CASSSGLYTGEQYF
D gene: -; V gene: TRBV7-7; J gene: TRBJ2-5; clone size: -; CDR3 DNA: TGTGCCAGCAGCTTAGTGGGAGCAGGAGAGACCCAGTACTTC; CDR3 protein: CASSLVGAGETQYF
D gene: TRBD1; V gene: TRBV7-9; J gene: TRBJ2-2; clone size: -; CDR3 DNA: TGTGCCAGCAGCTTTCCAGGGGGTAGTAGCACCGGGGAGCTGTTTTTT; CDR3 protein: CASSFPGGSSTGELFF
D gene: TRBD1; V gene: TRBV7-2; J gene: TRBJ1-1; clone size: -; CDR3 DNA: TGTGCCAGCAGCCATCCTACCCAGGGGGTGAACACTGAAGCTTTCTTT; CDR3 protein: CASSHPTQGVNTEAFF
D gene: -; V gene: TRBV7-9; J gene: TRBJ1-3; clone size: -; CDR3 DNA: TGTGCCAGCAGCTTAACTAGCTCTGGAAACACCATATATTTT; CDR3 protein: CASSLTSSGNTIYF
D gene: -; V gene: TRBV4-3; J gene: TRBJ2-7; clone size: few; CDR3 DNA: TGCGCCAGCAGCCAAGCCCAGCCCGAGCAGTACTTC; CDR3 protein: CASSQAQPEQYF
D gene: -; V gene: TRBV15; J gene: TRBJ1-5; clone size: -; CDR3 DNA: TGTGCCACCAGCCCGGGGGCAGGGGCGGATCAGCCCCAGCATTTT; CDR3 protein: CATSPGAGADQPQHF
D gene: TRBD2; V gene: TRBV6-1; J gene: TRBJ2-3; clone size: -; CDR3 DNA: TGTGCCAGCAGCCTAGCGGGAGTTGGAGATACGCAGTATTTT; CDR3 protein: CASSLAGVGDTQYF